A selection of T cell receptor beta chains follows, all from one sample in a study of blood T cells in healthy people across ages. TCRdb analysed the 5' RACE reads with MiXCR anew, one entry per CDR3 protein. The table has more than 450,000 distinct CDR3 sequences, about 28% seen once. This sample also appeared in a second study, on T cells of mothers and their children.

Sequenced sample: blood. Receptor source: a boy aged 2-15 years in good health. Both conserved end residues are part of each CDR3. Fields, in order: D gene, clone size, CDR3 length, J gene, V gene, CDR3 DNA, CDR3 protein. A D gene is named only where the DNA matches it firmly. A row's size may be missing; if present it is once, few, many or a size class.

-,few,13,TRBJ1-1,TRBV2,TGTGCCAGCGCCCTGGGGAGGAACACTGAAGCTTTCTTT,CASALGRNTEAFF
-,few,14,TRBJ2-2,TRBV5-1,TGCGCCAGCAGCTTAACTCAGAACACCGGGGAGCTGTTTTTT,CASSLTQNTGELFF
TRBD2,-,14,TRBJ2-5,TRBV9,TGTGCCAGCAGCGTAGGAAACGGGGGGGAGACCCAGTACTTC,CASSVGNGGETQYF
TRBD1,-,15,TRBJ2-5,TRBV20-1,TGCAGTGTCCCGAGGGGACAGGGTTACCAAGAGACCCAGTACTTC,CSVPRGQGYQETQYF
-,few,15,TRBJ2-7,TRBV9,TGTGCCAGCAGCCCCCGCTCGGAGGCGGCCTACGAGCAGTACTTC,CASSPRSEAAYEQYF
TRBD1,-,14,TRBJ1-2,TRBV12-3/TRBV12-4,TGTGCCAGCAGTTTAACGACAGGGAACTATGGCTACACCTTC,CASSLTTGNYGYTF
TRBD2,few,14,TRBJ2-7,TRBV4-1,TGCGCCAGCAGCAAGGGACTAGCGGGTTACGAGCAGTACTTC,CASSKGLAGYEQYF
TRBD1,many,17,TRBJ2-7,TRBV5-1,TGCGCCAGCAGCTTGGAGGGGGCAGGTTCGGGGTTTAACGAGCAGTACTTC,CASSLEGAGSGFNEQYF
-,-,15,TRBJ1-3,TRBV15,TGTGCCACCAGCAGAGACCCCAACTCTGGAAACACCATATATTTT,CATSRDPNSGNTIYF
TRBD2,-,15,TRBJ2-7,TRBV7-2,TGTGCCAGCAGCTTAATAGCGGGGGCCTCCTACGAGCAGTACTTC,CASSLIAGASYEQYF
-,-,13,TRBJ2-2,TRBV7-3,TGTGCCAGCAGCTTCTCGGCCTCCGGGGAGCTGTTTTTT,CASSFSASGELFF
-,few,16,TRBJ2-5,TRBV27,TGTGCCAGCAGTTCCTCTTTGATCGGGAGTAAAGAGACCCAGTACTTC,CASSSSLIGSKETQYF
TRBD2,few,18,TRBJ2-3,TRBV2,TGTGCCAGCGGCGGTAGGACTAGCGGGGGATTAGGTACAGATACGCAGTATTTT,CASGGRTSGGLGTDTQYF
-,-,15,TRBJ1-5,TRBV10-3,TGTGCCATCAGTGAATCCCGAGGGGACAATCAGCCCCAGCATTTT,CAISESRGDNQPQHF
TRBD1,-,15,TRBJ2-4,TRBV5-1,TGCGCCAGCAGCTCGGGACAGGGGTTTGGAGACATTCAGTACTTC,CASSSGQGFGDIQYF
TRBD2,few,13,TRBJ2-5,TRBV6-6,TGTGCCAGCAGCAACCGGGGGGGAGAGACCCAGTACTTC,CASSNRGGETQYF
-,few,10,TRBJ1-3,TRBV6-6,TGTGCCAGCAGAGGACAGACCATATATTTT,CASRGQTIYF
TRBD2,-,14,TRBJ2-2,TRBV6-4,TGTGCCAGCAGTAGACTAGCGGACACCGGGGAGCTGTTTTTT,CASSRLADTGELFF
TRBD2,-,18,TRBJ2-1,TRBV14,TGTGCCAGCAGCCAAGTTCAGCCAGCGGGAGGAACGTACAATGAGCAGTTCTTC,CASSQVQPAGGTYNEQFF
-,few,16,TRBJ2-3,TRBV12-3/TRBV12-4,TGTGCCAGCAGTCCCACGCTCTATACTAGCACAGATACGCAGTATTTT,CASSPTLYTSTDTQYF
TRBD1,-,13,TRBJ1-4,TRBV10-3,TGTGCCATCAGACGGGACAGTAATGAAAAACTGTTTTTT,CAIRRDSNEKLFF
-,many,11,TRBJ2-1,TRBV12-3/TRBV12-4,TGTGCCAGCAGCTTAAGCAATGAGCAGTTCTTC,CASSLSNEQFF
-,-,18,TRBJ2-4,TRBV21-1,TGTGCCAGCAGCAAAAGGGCCCCACAGGTTTCCGGTGGAAACATTCAGTACTTC,CASSKRAPQVSGGNIQYF
-,-,13,TRBJ2-7,TRBV6-6,TGTGCCAGCAGTCCGAGAGAAGACAGCGAGCAGTACTTC,CASSPREDSEQYF
-,few,16,TRBJ1-4,TRBV21-1,TGTGCCAGCAGCCTCCTCAGGGGCCGCCGTAAGGGAAAACTGTTTTTT,CASSLLRGRRKGKLFF
TRBD2,few,16,TRBJ2-2,TRBV9,TGTGCCAGCAGCGTAGGACTAGCGGATACAACCGGGGAGCTGTTTTTT,CASSVGLADTTGELFF
-,-,12,TRBJ1-2,TRBV30,TGTGCCTGGAGTCCTACTAACTATGGCTACACCTTC,CAWSPTNYGYTF
-,many,15,TRBJ1-5,TRBV9,TGTGCCAGCAGCGAGGGATTCGCCCTCAATCAGCCCCAGCATTTT,CASSEGFALNQPQHF
-,-,15,TRBJ2-5,TRBV4-3,TGCGCCAGCAGCCGGGCCTTCAAAGGCGGGGAGACCCAGTACTTC,CASSRAFKGGETQYF
-,many,14,TRBJ2-1,TRBV29-1,TGCAGCGTTCAGGGGGGGAAAGTGTACAATGAGCAGTTCTTC,CSVQGGKVYNEQFF
-,-,12,TRBJ1-5,TRBV6-1,TGTGCCAGCAGTGTAGGTCGGGTAGAGGTGCATTTT,CASSVGRVEVHF
TRBD2,-,15,TRBJ2-1,TRBV24-1,TGTGCCACCAGTCAAGCGGGAGGCCGCTACAATGAGCAGTTCTTC,CATSQAGGRYNEQFF
TRBD2,few,14,TRBJ2-1,TRBV20-1,TGCAGTGCTGTAGCGGGAGGATCACACAATGAGCAGTTCTTC,CSAVAGGSHNEQFF
-,-,14,TRBJ1-4,TRBV5-1,TGCGCCAGCAGTCCCGGGGGTTCTAATGAAAAACTGTTTTTT,CASSPGGSNEKLFF
-,-,13,TRBJ2-1,TRBV28,TGTGCCAGCAGTTTATTGAAGGCGACTGAGCAGTTCTTC,CASSLLKATEQFF
-,-,18,TRBJ2-6,TRBV28,TGTGCCAGCAGTTTATTTACGGCGTACTCCTCTGGGGCCAACGTCCTGACTTTC,CASSLFTAYSSGANVLTF
-,few,17,TRBJ2-2,TRBV9,TGTGCCAGCAGCGCTCCAGGACAGCACGCGAACACCGGGGAGCTGTTTTTT,CASSAPGQHANTGELFF
-,few,9,TRBJ1-2,TRBV5-8,TGTGCCAGCACGGGGGGCTACACCTTC,CASTGGYTF
-,-,16,TRBJ2-4,TRBV6-6,TGTGCCAGCAGTTACCGGACAGTTTCAACCTTAAACATTCAGTACTTC,CASSYRTVSTLNIQYF
TRBD2,-,15,TRBJ2-3,TRBV9,TGTGCCAGCAGCGCGCGGGAGTACCGTGCAGATACGCAGTATTTT,CASSAREYRADTQYF
-,-,13,TRBJ2-7,TRBV12-5,TGTGCTAGTGGTTTTAGCGGCAACTACGAGCAGTACTTC,CASGFSGNYEQYF
-,-,16,TRBJ2-7,TRBV29-1,TGCAGCGTTGAAGATCCATGGGAGGCCGTGGGAAACGAGCAGTACTTC,CSVEDPWEAVGNEQYF
TRBD1,-,14,TRBJ2-7,TRBV5-1,TGCGCCAGCAGCTGGACAGGGCCCCCCTACGAGCAGTACTTC,CASSWTGPPYEQYF
TRBD2,few,16,TRBJ2-2,TRBV19,TGTGCCAGTAACCCCACTAGCGGGAGCCCTCCCGGGGAGCTGTTTTTT,CASNPTSGSPPGELFF
-,few,12,TRBJ2-7,TRBV10-3,TGTGCCATCGGGTCGGCCGGGTACGAGCAGTACTTC,CAIGSAGYEQYF
TRBD1,-,17,TRBJ1-3,TRBV12-5,TGTGCTAGTGGTTTGCCCCTTGGGACAGGGAAGGGAAACACCATATATTTT,CASGLPLGTGKGNTIYF
-,few,14,TRBJ2-4,TRBV20-1,TGCAGTGCTATCCTTCGGGACATTAAAAACATTCAGTACTTC,CSAILRDIKNIQYF
-,few,14,TRBJ1-1,TRBV5-1,TGCGCCAGCAGCCTGCCTTCATTGAACACTGAAGCTTTCTTT,CASSLPSLNTEAFF
-,-,15,TRBJ2-3,TRBV10-3,TGTGCCAGCACGTTAGCGGAACCAATCACAGATACGCAGTATTTT,CASTLAEPITDTQYF
-,-,15,TRBJ1-1,TRBV11-2,TGTGCCAGCAGCTTCTCAAGGATGGTGAACACTGAAGCTTTCTTT,CASSFSRMVNTEAFF
-,few,15,TRBJ2-2,TRBV13,TGTGCCAGCAGCGGCAGTGGGGGGTTGCCCGGGGAGCTGTTTTTT,CASSGSGGLPGELFF
TRBD1,-,14,TRBJ1-4,TRBV7-2,TGTGCCAGCAGCCCTTCTCGGACAGGTGAGAAACTGTTTTTT,CASSPSRTGEKLFF
-,-,16,TRBJ2-7,TRBV6-5,TGTGCCAGCAGTTACTCGGGTTTTGAAGGGGCTTACGAGCAGTACTTC,CASSYSGFEGAYEQYF
-,many,11,TRBJ2-5,TRBV6-6,TGTGCCTGCGGAAGCGGGGAGACCCAGTACTTC,CACGSGETQYF
-,-,13,TRBJ2-1,TRBV20-1,TGCAGTGCTAGTCGGGCAACCCACAATGAGCAGTTCTTC,CSASRATHNEQFF
-,-,13,TRBJ2-3,TRBV6-5,TGTGCCAGCAGTTACCGGGACGAGGGTACGCAGTATTTT,CASSYRDEGTQYF
-,few,16,TRBJ2-2,TRBV10-2,TGCGCCAGCCAAAGGGGGCTAGCGGCTATGACCGGGGAGCTGTTTTTT,CASQRGLAAMTGELFF
-,-,17,TRBJ2-5,TRBV6-5,TGTGCCAGCAGTTACTCCTATGGCATCGGACCTCAAGAGACCCAGTACTTC,CASSYSYGIGPQETQYF
-,few,14,TRBJ2-7,TRBV19,TGTGCCAGGGGGGGCAGTTTAAAGTCCTACGAGCAGTACTTC,CARGGSLKSYEQYF